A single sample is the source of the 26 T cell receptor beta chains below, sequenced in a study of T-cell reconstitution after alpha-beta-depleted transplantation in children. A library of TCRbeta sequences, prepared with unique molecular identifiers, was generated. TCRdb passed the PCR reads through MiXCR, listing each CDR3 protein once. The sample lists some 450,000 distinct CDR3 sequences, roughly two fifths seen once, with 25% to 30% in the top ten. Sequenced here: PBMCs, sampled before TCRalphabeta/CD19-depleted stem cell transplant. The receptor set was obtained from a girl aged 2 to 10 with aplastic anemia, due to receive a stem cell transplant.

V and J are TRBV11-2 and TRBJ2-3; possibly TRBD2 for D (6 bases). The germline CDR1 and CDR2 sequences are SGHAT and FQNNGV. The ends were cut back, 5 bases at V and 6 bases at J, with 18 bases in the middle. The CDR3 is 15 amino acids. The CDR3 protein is CASSPRGTHGDTQYF. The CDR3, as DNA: TGTGCCAGCAGCCCCCGGGGGACCCATGGGGATACGCAGTATTTT.

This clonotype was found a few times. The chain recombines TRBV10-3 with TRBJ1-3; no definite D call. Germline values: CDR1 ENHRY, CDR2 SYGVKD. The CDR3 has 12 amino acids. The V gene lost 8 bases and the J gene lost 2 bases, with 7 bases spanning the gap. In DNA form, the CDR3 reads TGTGCCATCGGGCGGACTGGAAACACCATATATTTT. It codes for CAIGRTGNTIYF.

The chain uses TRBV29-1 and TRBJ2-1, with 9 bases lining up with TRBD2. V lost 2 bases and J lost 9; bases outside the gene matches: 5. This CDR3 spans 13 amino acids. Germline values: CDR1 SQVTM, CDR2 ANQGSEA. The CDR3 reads CSVEWREGTEQFF. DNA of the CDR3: TGCAGCGTTGAATGGCGGGAGGGCACTGAGCAGTTCTTC.

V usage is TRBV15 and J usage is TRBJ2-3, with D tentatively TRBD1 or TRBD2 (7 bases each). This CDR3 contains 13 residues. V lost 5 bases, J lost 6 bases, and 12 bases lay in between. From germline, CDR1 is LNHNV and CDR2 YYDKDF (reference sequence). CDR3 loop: CATSPQGGDTQYF. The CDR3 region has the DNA TGTGCCACCAGCCCTCAGGGGGGGGATACGCAGTATTTT.

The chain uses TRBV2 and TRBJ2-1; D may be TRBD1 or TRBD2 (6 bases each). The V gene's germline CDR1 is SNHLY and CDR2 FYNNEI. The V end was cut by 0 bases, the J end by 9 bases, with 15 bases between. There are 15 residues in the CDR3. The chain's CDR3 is CASSEARGGGGEQFF. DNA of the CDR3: TGTGCCAGCAGTGAAGCGCGGGGCGGAGGGGGTGAGCAGTTCTTC. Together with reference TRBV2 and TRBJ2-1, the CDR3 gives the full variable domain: EPEVTQTPSHQVTQMGQEVILRCVPISNHLYFYWYRQILGQKVEFLVSFYNNEISEKSEIFDDQFSVERPDGSNFTLKIRSTKLEDSAMYFCASSEARGGGGEQFFGPGTRLTVL.

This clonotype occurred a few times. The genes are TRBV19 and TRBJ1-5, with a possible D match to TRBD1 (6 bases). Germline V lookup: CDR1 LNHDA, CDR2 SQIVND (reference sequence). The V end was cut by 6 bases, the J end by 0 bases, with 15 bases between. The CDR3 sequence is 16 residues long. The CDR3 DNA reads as TGTGCCAGTAGACAAGATGGACAGTATAGCAATCAGCCCCAGCATTTT. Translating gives CASRQDGQYSNQPQHF. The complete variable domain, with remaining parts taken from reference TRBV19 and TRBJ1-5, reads DGGITQSPKYLFRKEGQNVTLSCEQNLNHDAMYWYRQDPGQGLRLIYYSQIVNDFQKGDIAEGYSVSREKKESFPLTVTSAQKNPTAFYLCASRQDGQYSNQPQHFGDGTRLSIL.

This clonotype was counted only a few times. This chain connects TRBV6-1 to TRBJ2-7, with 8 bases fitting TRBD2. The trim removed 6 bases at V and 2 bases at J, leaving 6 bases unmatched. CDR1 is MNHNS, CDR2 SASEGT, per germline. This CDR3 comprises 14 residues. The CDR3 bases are TGTGCCAGCAGGCCCGGGACTAGTCCCTACGAGCAGTACTTC. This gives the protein CASRPGTSPYEQYF.

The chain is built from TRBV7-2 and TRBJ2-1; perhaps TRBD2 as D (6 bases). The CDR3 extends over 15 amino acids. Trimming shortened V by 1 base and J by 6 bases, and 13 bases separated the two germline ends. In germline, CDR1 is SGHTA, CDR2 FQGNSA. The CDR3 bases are TGTGCCAGCAGCTTAGTGGCGGGGACCCGCAATGAGCAGTTCTTC. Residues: CASSLVAGTRNEQFF.

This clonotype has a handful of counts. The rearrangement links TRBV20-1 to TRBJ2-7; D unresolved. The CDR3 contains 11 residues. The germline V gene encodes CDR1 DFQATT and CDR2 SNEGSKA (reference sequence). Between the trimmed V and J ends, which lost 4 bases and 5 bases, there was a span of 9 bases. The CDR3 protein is CSATTTHEQYF. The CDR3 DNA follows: TGCAGTGCTACGACAACCCACGAGCAGTACTTC.

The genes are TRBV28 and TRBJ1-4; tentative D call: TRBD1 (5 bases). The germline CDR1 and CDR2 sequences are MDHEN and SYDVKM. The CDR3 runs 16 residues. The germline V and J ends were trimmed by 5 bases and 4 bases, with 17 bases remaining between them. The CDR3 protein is CASSRLYPGHNEKLFF. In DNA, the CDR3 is TGTGCCAGCAGTCGCCTATATCCCGGACATAATGAAAAACTGTTTTTT.

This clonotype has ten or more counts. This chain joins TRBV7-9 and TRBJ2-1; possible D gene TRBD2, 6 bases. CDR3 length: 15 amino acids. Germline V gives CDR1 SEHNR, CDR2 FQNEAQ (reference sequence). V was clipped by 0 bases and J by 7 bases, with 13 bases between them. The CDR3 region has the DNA TGTGCCAGCAGCTTAGCGGGGACTCCGGGGAATGAGCAGTTCTTC. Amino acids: CASSLAGTPGNEQFF.

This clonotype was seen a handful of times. In DNA, the CDR3 is TGTGCCAGCAGCTTATCCCATGAGCAGTTCTTC. Protein sequence: CASSLSHEQFF. This chain uses TRBV5-4 with TRBJ2-1; D gene uncertain. V was trimmed by 2 bases and J by 8 bases, leaving 5 bases between them. CDR1 SGHNT and CDR2 YYREEE come from the germline V gene (reference sequence). The CDR3 totals 11 residues. The entire variable domain, with the rest obtained from reference TRBV5-4 and TRBJ2-1, is as follows: ETGVTQSPTHLIKTRGQQVTLRCSSQSGHNTVSWYQQALGQGPQFIFQYYREEENGRGNFPPRFSGLQFPNYSSELNVNALELDDSALYLCASSLSHEQFFGPGTRLTVL.

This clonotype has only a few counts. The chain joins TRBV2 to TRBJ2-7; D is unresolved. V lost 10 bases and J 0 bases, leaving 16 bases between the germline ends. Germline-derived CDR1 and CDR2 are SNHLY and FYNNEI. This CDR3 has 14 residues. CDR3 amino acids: CAIAGEASSYEQYF. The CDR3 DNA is TGTGCCATCGCCGGCGAGGCAAGCTCCTACGAGCAGTACTTC.

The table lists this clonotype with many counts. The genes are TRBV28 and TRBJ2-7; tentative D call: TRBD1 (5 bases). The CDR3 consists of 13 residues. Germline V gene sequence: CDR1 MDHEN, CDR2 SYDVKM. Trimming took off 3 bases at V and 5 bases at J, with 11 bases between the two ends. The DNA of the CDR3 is TGTGCCAGCAGTTTGCTACCCAGGGACGAGCAGTACTTC. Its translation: CASSLLPRDEQYF.

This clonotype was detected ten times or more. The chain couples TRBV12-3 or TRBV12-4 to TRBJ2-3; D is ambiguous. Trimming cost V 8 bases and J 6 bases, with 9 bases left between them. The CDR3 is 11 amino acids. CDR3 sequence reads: CASSPRDTQYF. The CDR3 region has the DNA TGTGCCAGCTCACCAAGGGATACGCAGTATTTT.

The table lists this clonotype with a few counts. CDR3 amino acids: CASASPVADTQYF. The DNA of the CDR3 is TGTGCCAGCGCTTCCCCAGTAGCAGATACGCAGTATTTT. The chain carries TRBV5-4 and TRBJ2-3; D not resolved. This CDR3 comprises 13 residues. CDR1 SGHNT and CDR2 YYREEE come from the germline V gene (reference sequence). Between the trimmed V and J ends, which lost 7 bases and 4 bases, there was a span of 13 bases. Drawing the rest from reference TRBV5-4 and TRBJ2-3, the complete variable domain is ETGVTQSPTHLIKTRGQQVTLRCSSQSGHNTVSWYQQALGQGPQFIFQYYREEENGRGNFPPRFSGLQFPNYSSELNVNALELDDSALYLCASASPVADTQYFGPGTRLTVL.

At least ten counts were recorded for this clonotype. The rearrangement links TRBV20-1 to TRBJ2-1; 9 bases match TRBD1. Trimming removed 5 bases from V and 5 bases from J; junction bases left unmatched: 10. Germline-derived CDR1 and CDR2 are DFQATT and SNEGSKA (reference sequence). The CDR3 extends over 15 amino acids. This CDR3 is CSAPRTGVPNNEQFF. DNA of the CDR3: TGCAGTGCTCCCAGGACAGGGGTCCCTAACAATGAGCAGTTCTTC.

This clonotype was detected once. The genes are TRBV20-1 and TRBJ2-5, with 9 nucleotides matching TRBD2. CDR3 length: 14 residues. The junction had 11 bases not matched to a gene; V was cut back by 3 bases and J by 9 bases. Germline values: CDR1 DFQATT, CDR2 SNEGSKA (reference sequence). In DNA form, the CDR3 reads TGCAGTGCTAGTACGGGACTAGCAGCTAGGTCCCAGTACTTC. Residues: CSASTGLAARSQYF.

The CDR3 loop is CAAWGTLEGDEQYF. The CDR3 DNA is TGTGCCGCCTGGGGGACCCTCGAAGGGGACGAGCAGTACTTC. This chain connects TRBV10-3 to TRBJ2-7; D may be TRBD1 or TRBD2 (5 bases each). From germline, CDR1 is ENHRY and CDR2 SYGVKD. The V end lost 11 bases, the J end lost 5 bases, and 22 bases lay between the germline ends. CDR3 length: 14 residues.

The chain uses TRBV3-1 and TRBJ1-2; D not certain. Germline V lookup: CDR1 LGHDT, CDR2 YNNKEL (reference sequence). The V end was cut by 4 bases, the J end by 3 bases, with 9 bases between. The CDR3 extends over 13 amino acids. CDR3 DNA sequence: TGTGCCAGCAGCCTGGACGTCGACTATGGCTACACCTTC. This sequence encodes CASSLDVDYGYTF.

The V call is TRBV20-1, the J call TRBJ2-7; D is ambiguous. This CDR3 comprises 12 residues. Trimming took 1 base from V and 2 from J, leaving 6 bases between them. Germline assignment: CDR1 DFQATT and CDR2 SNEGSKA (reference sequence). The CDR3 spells CSARAPTYEQYF. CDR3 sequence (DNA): TGCAGTGCTAGAGCCCCTACCTACGAGCAGTACTTC.

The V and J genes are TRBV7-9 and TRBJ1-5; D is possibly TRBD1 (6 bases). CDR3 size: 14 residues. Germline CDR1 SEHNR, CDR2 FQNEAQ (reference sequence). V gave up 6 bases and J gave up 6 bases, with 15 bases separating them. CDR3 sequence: CASSQDSLTQPQHF. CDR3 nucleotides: TGTGCCAGCAGTCAGGACAGCCTCACTCAGCCCCAGCATTTT.

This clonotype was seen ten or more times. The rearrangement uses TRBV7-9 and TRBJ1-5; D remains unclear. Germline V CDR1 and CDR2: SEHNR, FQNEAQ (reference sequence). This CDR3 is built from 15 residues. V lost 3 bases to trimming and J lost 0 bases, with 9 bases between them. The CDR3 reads CASSFSEASNQPQHF. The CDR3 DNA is TGTGCCAGCAGCTTCTCCGAGGCTAGCAATCAGCCCCAGCATTTT.

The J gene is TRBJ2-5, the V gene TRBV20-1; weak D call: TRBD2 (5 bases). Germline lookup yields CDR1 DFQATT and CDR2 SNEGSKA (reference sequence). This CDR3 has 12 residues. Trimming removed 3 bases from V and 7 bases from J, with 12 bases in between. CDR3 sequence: CSASGIEGTQYF. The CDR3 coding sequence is TGCAGTGCTAGCGGGATTGAAGGGACCCAGTACTTC.

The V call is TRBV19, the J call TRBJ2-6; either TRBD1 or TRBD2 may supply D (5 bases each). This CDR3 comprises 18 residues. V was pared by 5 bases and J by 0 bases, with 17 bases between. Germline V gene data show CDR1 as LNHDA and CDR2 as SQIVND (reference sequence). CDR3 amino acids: CASSASGRVASGANVLTF. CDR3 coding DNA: TGTGCCAGTAGTGCCTCGGGACGGGTAGCCTCTGGGGCCAACGTCCTGACTTTC.

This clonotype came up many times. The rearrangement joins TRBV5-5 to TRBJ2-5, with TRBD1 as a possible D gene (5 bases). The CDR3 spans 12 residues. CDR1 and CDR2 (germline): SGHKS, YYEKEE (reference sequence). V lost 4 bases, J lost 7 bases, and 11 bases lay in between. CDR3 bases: TGTGCCAGCAGCGGCAGGGTGGGGACCCAGTACTTC. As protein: CASSGRVGTQYF.